Below, 9 T cell receptor beta chains from the same sample are listed, as sequenced in a study. Tregs were sorted as CD4+CD25+CD127-/low cells. TCRdb reprocessed the 5' RACE reads with MiXCR, giving one entry per CDR3 protein. The sample carries about 55,000 distinct CDR3 sequences, under 25% recorded once. What was sequenced was tumor-infiltrating Tregs sorted from the breast tumor. The receptors derive from a female donor with breast cancer.

This clonotype was detected many times. The chain combines TRBV5-1 with TRBJ1-1, with unresolved D. This CDR3 has 15 residues. CDR1 is SGHRS and CDR2 is YFSETQ in the germline V gene. V gave up 4 bases and J gave up 0 bases, with 13 bases separating them. The CDR3 is CASSTPEAMNTEAFF. The CDR3 nucleotides are TGCGCCAGCAGCACCCCGGAGGCCATGAACACTGAAGCTTTCTTT. The variable domain in full, with the rest retrieved from reference TRBV5-1 and TRBJ1-1, is KAGVTQTPRYLIKTRGQQVTLSCSPISGHRSVSWYQQTPGQGLQFLFEYFSETQRNKGNFPGRFSGRQFSNSRSEMNVSTLELGDSALYLCASSTPEAMNTEAFFGQGTRLTVV.

On this clonotype: An end of the junction does not agree with germline; a read error may underlie this. The CDR3 sequence is CASNPGGARNTQYF. The CDR3 DNA sequence: TGTGCCAGCAACCCAGGGGGCGCGCGAAACACTCAGTACTTC. The rearrangement links TRBV6-5 to TRBJ2-4; TRBD1 aligns across 8 bases. The CDR3 loop spans 14 amino acids. Germline loops: CDR1 MNHEY, CDR2 SVGAGI.

There are a few counts of this clonotype. The rearrangement joins TRBV6-1 to TRBJ1-5, with 9 bases lining up with TRBD1. Germline assignment: CDR1 MNHNS and CDR2 SASEGT. This CDR3 has 17 amino acids. The trim removed 1 base at V and 3 bases at J, leaving 7 bases unmatched. For the CDR3, the DNA is TGTGCCAGCAGTGAAGAAAAGGGACAGGGCTCCAATCAGCCCCAGCATTTT. The encoded protein is CASSEEKGQGSNQPQHF.

This clonotype has only a few counts. The chain links TRBV7-2 to TRBJ2-7; 8 nucleotides align to TRBD1. The V segment lost 7 bases and the J segment 5 bases; nucleotides outside the gene matches: 10. The CDR3 sequence is 14 residues long. Germline CDR1 reads SGHTA; CDR2 reads FQGNSA. The DNA for the CDR3 is TGTGCCAGCACCGACCGGACAGGGCCCAACGAGCAGTACTTC. Translation gives CASTDRTGPNEQYF.

This clonotype was observed at least ten times. The chain recombines TRBV20-1 with TRBJ2-2, with 8 bases that match TRBD2. J gave up 0 bases and V 4 bases, and 13 bases lay outside the gene matches. The CDR3 has 18 residues. CDR1 is DFQATT and CDR2 is SNEGSKA in the germline V gene (reference sequence). For the CDR3, the DNA is TGCAGTGCTAAACTAGCGGAGTGGCCGAACCCGAACACCGGGGAGCTGTTTTTT. Translating it yields CSAKLAEWPNPNTGELFF.

This chain uses TRBV7-2 with TRBJ1-1; D uncertain. This CDR3 has 12 amino acids. Trimming stripped 5 bases from V and 7 bases from J, with 11 bases between. Germline CDR1 is SGHTA and CDR2 is FQGNSA. The CDR3 sequence: CASSGGGGEAFF. The DNA for the CDR3 is TGTGCCAGCAGCGGAGGAGGAGGTGAAGCTTTCTTT.

This clonotype was found a few times. V is TRBV5-1 and J is TRBJ1-6; TRBD1 agrees at 10 bases. V gave up 0 bases and J gave up 12 bases; unmatched junction bases: 3. The CDR3 runs to 14 residues. CDR1 is SGHRS and CDR2 is YFSETQ in the germline V gene. The CDR3 loop reads CASSLGQGAVPLHF. CDR3 bases: TGCGCCAGCAGCTTGGGACAGGGGGCGGTACCCCTCCACTTT.

This clonotype came up a few times. This sequence joins TRBV28 and TRBJ2-7; D gene unclear. Germline V CDR1 and CDR2: MDHEN, SYDVKM. The CDR3 is 11 residues long. V was clipped by 5 bases and J by 4 bases, with 6 bases between them. The CDR3 DNA follows: TGTGCCAGCAGTCTAAAATACGAGCAGTACTTC. Its translation is CASSLKYEQYF.

About this clonotype itself: This CDR3 is missing its conserved last phenylalanine or tryptophan, likely due to a read error. No DNA is shown, since the ends of the CDR3 on it are uncertain; the CDR3 is the one TCRdb lists. This rearrangement joins TRBV7-9 to TRBJ1-2; whether TRBD1, the table's D call, matches the DNA was not checked. The CDR3 is 11 amino acids long, termini counted. Germline values: CDR1 SEHNR, CDR2 FQNEAQ (reference sequence). The CDR3 reads CASSLGPGDTI.